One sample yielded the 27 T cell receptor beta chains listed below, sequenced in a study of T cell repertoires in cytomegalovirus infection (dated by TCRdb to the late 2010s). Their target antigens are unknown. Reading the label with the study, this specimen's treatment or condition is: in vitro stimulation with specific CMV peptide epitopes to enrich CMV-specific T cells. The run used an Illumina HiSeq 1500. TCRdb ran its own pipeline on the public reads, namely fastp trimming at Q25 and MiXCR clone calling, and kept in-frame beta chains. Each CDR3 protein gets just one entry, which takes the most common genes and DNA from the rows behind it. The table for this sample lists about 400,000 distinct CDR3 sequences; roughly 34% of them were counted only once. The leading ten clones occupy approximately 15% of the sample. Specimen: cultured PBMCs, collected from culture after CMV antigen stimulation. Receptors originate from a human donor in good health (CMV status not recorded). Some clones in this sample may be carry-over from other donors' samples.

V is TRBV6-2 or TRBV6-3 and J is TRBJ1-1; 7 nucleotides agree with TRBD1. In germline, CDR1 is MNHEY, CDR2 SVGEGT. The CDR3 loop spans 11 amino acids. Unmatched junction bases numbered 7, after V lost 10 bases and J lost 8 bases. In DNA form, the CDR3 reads TGTGCCATCTCACAGGGGCAAGAAGCTTTCTTT. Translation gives CAISQGQEAFF.

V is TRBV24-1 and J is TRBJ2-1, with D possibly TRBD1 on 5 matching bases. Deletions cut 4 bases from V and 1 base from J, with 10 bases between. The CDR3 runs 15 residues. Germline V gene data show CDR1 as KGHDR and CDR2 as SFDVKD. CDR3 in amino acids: CATSEARTSYNEQFF. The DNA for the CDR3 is TGTGCCACCAGTGAGGCACGGACATCCTACAATGAGCAGTTCTTC.

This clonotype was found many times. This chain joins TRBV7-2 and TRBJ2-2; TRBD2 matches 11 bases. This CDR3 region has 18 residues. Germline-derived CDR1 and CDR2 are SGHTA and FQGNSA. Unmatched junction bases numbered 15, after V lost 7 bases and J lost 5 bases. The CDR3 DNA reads TGTGCCAGCATTCCTACCGGGACTAGCGGAGGGGGGACCGGGGAGCTGTTTTTT. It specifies CASIPTGTSGGGTGELFF.

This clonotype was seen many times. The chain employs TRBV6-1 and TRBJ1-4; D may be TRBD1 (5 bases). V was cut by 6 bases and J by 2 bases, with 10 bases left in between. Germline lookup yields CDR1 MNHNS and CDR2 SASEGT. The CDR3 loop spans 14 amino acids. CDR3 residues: CASRRGWTNEKLFF. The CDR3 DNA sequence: TGTGCCAGCAGAAGGGGTTGGACTAATGAAAAACTGTTTTTT.

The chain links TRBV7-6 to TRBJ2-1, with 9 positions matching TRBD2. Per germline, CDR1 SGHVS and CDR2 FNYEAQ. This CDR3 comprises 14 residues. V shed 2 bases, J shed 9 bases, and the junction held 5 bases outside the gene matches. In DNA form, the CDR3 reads TGTGCCAGCAGCTTACTAGCGGGATCCACTGAGCAGTTCTTC. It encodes CASSLLAGSTEQFF.

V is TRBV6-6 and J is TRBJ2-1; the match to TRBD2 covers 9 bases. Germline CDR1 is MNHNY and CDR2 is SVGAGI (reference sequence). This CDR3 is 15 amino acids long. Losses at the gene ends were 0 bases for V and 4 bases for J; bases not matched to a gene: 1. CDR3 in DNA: TGTGCCAGCAGTTACTCTCTAGCGGGATACAATGAGCAGTTCTTC. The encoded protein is CASSYSLAGYNEQFF.

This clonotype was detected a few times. The CDR3 reads CASSREIAGGNYNEQFF. For the CDR3, the DNA is TGTGCCAGCAGCCGGGAGATAGCGGGAGGCAACTACAATGAGCAGTTCTTC. This chain connects TRBV5-4 to TRBJ2-1; 10 nucleotides agree with TRBD2. CDR3 size: 17 residues. CDR1 SGHNT and CDR2 YYREEE come from the germline V gene (reference sequence). V was pared by 4 bases and J by 3 bases, with 10 bases of the junction left unmatched. The full variable domain, its missing parts supplied by reference TRBV5-4 and TRBJ2-1, is ETGVTQSPTHLIKTRGQQVTLRCSSQSGHNTVSWYQQALGQGPQFIFQYYREEENGRGNFPPRFSGLQFPNYSSELNVNALELDDSALYLCASSREIAGGNYNEQFFGPGTRLTVL.

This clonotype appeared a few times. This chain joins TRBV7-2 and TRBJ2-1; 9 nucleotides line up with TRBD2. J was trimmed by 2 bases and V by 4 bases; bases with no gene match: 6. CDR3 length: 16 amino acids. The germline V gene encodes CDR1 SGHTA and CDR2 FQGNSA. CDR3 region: CASSSLAGVTYNEQFF. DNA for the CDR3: TGTGCCAGCAGCTCATTAGCGGGAGTCACCTACAATGAGCAGTTCTTC.

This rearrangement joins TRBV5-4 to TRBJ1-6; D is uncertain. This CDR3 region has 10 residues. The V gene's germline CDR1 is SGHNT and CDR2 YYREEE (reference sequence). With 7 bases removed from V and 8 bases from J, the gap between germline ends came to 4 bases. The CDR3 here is CASADSPLHF. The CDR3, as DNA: TGTGCCAGCGCAGATTCACCCCTCCACTTT.

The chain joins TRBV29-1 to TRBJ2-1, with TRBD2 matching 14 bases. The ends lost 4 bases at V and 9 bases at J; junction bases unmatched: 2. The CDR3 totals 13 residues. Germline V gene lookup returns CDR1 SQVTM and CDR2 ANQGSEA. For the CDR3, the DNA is TGCAGCGTTGTGGGGACTAGCGGGGGTGAGCAGTTCTTC. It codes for CSVVGTSGGEQFF.

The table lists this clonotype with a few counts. The CDR3 DNA reads TGTGCTAGCGGACAGGGTGCCGGGGAGCTGTTTTTT. Encoded protein: CASGQGAGELFF. The rearrangement uses TRBV12-5 and TRBJ2-2; the match to TRBD1 covers 8 bases. This CDR3 has 12 amino acids. The V segment lost 9 bases and the J segment 6 bases; nucleotides outside the gene matches: 3. Per germline, CDR1 LGHNT and CDR2 FRNRAP.

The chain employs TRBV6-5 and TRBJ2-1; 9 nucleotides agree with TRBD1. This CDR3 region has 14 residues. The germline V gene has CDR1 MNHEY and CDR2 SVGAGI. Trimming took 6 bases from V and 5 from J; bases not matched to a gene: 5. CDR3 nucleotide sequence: TGTGCCAGCAGGGCCGGGACAGGGAACAATGAGCAGTTCTTC. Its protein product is CASRAGTGNNEQFF.

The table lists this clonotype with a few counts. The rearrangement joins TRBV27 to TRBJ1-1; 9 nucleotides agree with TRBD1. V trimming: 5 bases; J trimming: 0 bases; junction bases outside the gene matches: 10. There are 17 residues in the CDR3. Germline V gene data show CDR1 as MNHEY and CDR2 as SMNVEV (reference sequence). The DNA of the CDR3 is TGTGCCAGCAGTCGGGACAGGGAAGCGTCCATGAACACTGAAGCTTTCTTT. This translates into CASSRDREASMNTEAFF.

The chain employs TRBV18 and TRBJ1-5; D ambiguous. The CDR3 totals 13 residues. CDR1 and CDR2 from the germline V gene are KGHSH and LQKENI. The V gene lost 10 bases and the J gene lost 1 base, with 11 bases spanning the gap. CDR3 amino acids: CATDNHSNQPQHF. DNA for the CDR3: TGTGCCACCGACAACCACAGCAATCAGCCCCAGCATTTT.

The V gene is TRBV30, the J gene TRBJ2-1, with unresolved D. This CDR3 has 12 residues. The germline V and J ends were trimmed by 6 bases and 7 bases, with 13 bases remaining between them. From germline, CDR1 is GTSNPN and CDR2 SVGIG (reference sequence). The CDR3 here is CACSSGPNEQFF. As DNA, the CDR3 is TGTGCCTGTTCTTCCGGTCCAAATGAGCAGTTCTTC.

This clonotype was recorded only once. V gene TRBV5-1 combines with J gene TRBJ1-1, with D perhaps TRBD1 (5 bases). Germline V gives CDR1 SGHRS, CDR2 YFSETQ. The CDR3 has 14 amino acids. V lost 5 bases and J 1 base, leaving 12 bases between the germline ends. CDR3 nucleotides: TGCGCCAGCAGATCCGGGACGGGGAACACTGAAGCTTTCTTT. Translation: CASRSGTGNTEAFF.

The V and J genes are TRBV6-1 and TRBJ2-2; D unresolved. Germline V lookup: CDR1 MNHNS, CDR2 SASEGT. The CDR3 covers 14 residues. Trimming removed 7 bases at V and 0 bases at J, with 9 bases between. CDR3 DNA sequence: TGTGCCAGCACCGATCTAGCGAACACCGGGGAGCTGTTTTTT. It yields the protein CASTDLANTGELFF.

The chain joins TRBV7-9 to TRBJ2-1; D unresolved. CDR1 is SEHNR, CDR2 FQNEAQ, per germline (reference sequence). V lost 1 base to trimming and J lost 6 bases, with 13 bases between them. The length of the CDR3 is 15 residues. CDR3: CASSLGRTRLNEQFF. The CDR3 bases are TGTGCCAGCAGCTTAGGGCGGACCCGACTCAATGAGCAGTTCTTC.

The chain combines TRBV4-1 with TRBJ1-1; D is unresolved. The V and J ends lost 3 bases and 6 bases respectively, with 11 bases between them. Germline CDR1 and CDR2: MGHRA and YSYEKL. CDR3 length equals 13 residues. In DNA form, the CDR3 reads TGCGCCAGCAGCCAGGGTTGGGAGTCTGAAGCTTTCTTT. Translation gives CASSQGWESEAFF.

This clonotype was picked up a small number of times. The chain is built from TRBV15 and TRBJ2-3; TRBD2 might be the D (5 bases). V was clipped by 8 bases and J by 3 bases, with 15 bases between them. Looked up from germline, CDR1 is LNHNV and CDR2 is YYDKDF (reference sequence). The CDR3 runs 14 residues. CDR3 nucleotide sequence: TGTGCCACCGTCCCTGGAGGCAGGACAGATACGCAGTATTTT. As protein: CATVPGGRTDTQYF.

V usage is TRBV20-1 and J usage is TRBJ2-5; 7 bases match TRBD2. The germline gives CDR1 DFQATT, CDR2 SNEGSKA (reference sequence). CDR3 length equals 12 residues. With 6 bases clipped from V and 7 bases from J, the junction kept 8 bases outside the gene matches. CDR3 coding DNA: TGCAGTGCCCCCGCGACGGGGGGGACCCAGTACTTC. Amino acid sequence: CSAPATGGTQYF.

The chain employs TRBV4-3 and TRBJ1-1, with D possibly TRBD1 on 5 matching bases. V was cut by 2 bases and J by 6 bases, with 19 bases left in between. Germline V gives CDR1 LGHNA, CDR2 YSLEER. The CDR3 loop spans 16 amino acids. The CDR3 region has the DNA TGCGCCAGCAGCCAACGGAGTTTAGGGGTTTACGCTGAAGCTTTCTTT. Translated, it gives CASSQRSLGVYAEAFF.

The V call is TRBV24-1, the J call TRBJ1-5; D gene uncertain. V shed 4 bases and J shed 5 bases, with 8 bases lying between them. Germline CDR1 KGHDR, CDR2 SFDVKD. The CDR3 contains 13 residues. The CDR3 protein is CATSEGLDQPQHF. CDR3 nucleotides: TGTGCCACCAGTGAAGGACTTGATCAGCCCCAGCATTTT.

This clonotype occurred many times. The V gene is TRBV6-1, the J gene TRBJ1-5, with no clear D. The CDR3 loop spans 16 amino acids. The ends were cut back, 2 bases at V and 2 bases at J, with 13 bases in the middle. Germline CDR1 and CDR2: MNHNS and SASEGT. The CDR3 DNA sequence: TGTGCCAGCAGTGAATTCTCCAGGAGCCGCAATCAGCCCCAGCATTTT. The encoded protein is CASSEFSRSRNQPQHF.

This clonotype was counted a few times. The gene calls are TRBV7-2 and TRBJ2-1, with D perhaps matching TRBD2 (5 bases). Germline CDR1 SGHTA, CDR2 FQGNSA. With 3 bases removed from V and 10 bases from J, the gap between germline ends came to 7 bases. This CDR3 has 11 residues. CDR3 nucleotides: TGTGCCAGCAGCTTGGGAGTAGAGCAGTTCTTC. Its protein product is CASSLGVEQFF.

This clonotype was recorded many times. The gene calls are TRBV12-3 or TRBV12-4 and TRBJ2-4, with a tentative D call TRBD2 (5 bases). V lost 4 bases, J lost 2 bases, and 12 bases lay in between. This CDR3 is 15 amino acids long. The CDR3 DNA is TGTGCCAGCAGTTGGACTGGCGGGTCCAAAAACATTCAGTACTTC. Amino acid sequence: CASSWTGGSKNIQYF.

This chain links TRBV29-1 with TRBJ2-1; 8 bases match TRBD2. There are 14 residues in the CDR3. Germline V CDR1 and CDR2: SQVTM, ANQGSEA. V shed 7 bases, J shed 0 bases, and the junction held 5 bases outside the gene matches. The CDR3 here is CSERTSFSYNEQFF. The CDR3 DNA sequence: TGCAGCGAGAGGACTAGCTTCTCCTACAATGAGCAGTTCTTC.